Shown below are 24 T cell receptor beta chains from a single sample sequenced in a study of blood T cells in healthy people across ages. The second PCR ran roughly 7 to 12 cycles with a sample-barcoded 5' primer and J-beta primers. TCRdb analysed the 5' RACE reads with MiXCR anew, one entry per CDR3 protein. The sample lists 1 million or so distinct CDR3 sequences; approximately 26% were seen once. The same sample was also used in a study of T cells of mothers and their children.

The sequencing sample was made of blood. The origin of the receptors is a girl aged 2-15 years in good health.

The chain couples TRBV24-1 to TRBJ2-1, with 9 bases fitting TRBD2. The germline V gene has CDR1 KGHDR and CDR2 SFDVKD. The CDR3 loop spans 18 amino acids. The J segment lost 5 bases and the V segment lost 3 bases, leaving 13 bases of the junction unmatched. CDR3 in DNA: TGTGCCACCAGTGATGGGCTAGCGGGACGGAAATGGGACAATGAGCAGTTCTTC. Translation: CATSDGLAGRKWDNEQFF.

This clonotype was counted a few times. The chain has TRBV10-3 and TRBJ2-5, with D perhaps being TRBD1 or TRBD2 (5 bases each). Looked up from germline, CDR1 is ENHRY and CDR2 is SYGVKD. Trimming took 2 bases from V and 3 from J, leaving 13 bases between them. The CDR3 loop spans 15 amino acids. The CDR3 DNA sequence: TGTGCCATCAGTGAGCCAATTCTGGGGGAAGAGACCCAGTACTTC. Amino acid sequence: CAISEPILGEETQYF.

The chain carries TRBV10-3 and TRBJ1-1; 10 bases fit TRBD1. CDR3 length: 17 residues. CDR1 and CDR2 (germline): ENHRY, SYGVKD. V shed 1 base, J shed 3 bases, and the junction held 8 bases outside the gene matches. The CDR3 sequence is CAISEFQTGGKYTEAFF. CDR3 coding DNA: TGTGCCATCAGTGAGTTCCAGACAGGGGGCAAGTACACTGAAGCTTTCTTT.

This clonotype turned up a few times. V gene TRBV7-2 combines with J gene TRBJ2-4; D is undetermined. V was clipped by 1 base and J by 13 bases, with 14 bases between them. The CDR3 has 13 amino acids. The germline V gene has CDR1 SGHTA and CDR2 FQGNSA. As DNA, the CDR3 is TGTGCCAGCAGCTTAGGTAACGCCGATAGCCAGTACTTC. It translates to CASSLGNADSQYF.

This clonotype was counted between two and nine times. The chain combines TRBV25-1 with TRBJ2-5, with a weak D call TRBD2 (6 bases). Deletions cut 6 bases from V and 4 bases from J, with 18 bases between. CDR3 size: 15 residues. The germline V gene encodes CDR1 MGHDK and CDR2 SYGVNS. This CDR3 reads CASRGGFGVSETQYF. CDR3 nucleotide sequence: TGTGCCAGCAGGGGGGGATTCGGAGTTTCAGAGACCCAGTACTTC.

This clonotype appeared a few times. The V and J genes are TRBV4-3 and TRBJ2-5; D may be TRBD1 (6 bases). The germline V gene encodes CDR1 LGHNA and CDR2 YSLEER. The CDR3 runs 15 residues. Trimming left V 1 base short and J 6 bases short, with 15 bases between. The CDR3 DNA sequence: TGCGCCAGCAGCCAAGGGACAGAAGGCACACAGACCCAGTACTTC. Amino acid sequence: CASSQGTEGTQTQYF.

This clonotype was seen a single time. This chain joins TRBV24-1 and TRBJ2-3; D is tentatively TRBD1 or TRBD2 (5 bases each). CDR1 and CDR2 from the germline V gene are KGHDR and SFDVKD. V lost 9 bases and J 4 bases, leaving 19 bases between the germline ends. The CDR3 sequence is 15 residues long. Here the CDR3 DNA reads TGTGCCACCGGGGATATTTGGCAGGGAGCAGATACGCAGTATTTT. This gives the protein CATGDIWQGADTQYF.

This clonotype was counted between two and nine times. The DNA of the CDR3 is TGTGCCAGCAGCCAGGCAGGGGACGGGGCCAACGTCCTGACTTTC. It yields the protein CASSQAGDGANVLTF. V and J are TRBV4-2 and TRBJ2-6; TRBD1 might be the D (6 bases). V was shortened by 3 bases and J by 4 bases, with 10 bases between the two germline ends. The germline CDR1 and CDR2 sequences are LGHNA and YNFKEQ. The CDR3 length is 15 residues.

This clonotype was picked up many times. The J gene is TRBJ2-3, the V gene TRBV12-3 or TRBV12-4; unclear D gene. The germline V and J ends were trimmed by 8 bases and 7 bases, with 19 bases remaining between them. The CDR3 loop spans 14 amino acids. This chain's CDR3 is CASGESRRVNTQYF. The CDR3 DNA reads TGTGCCAGCGGGGAAAGCCGACGGGTAAATACGCAGTATTTT.

The chain couples TRBV20-1 to TRBJ2-1, with 13 bases matching TRBD2. CDR1 is DFQATT, CDR2 SNEGSKA, per germline (reference sequence). The CDR3 has 12 amino acids. Trimming removed 5 bases from V and 15 bases from J; junction bases left unmatched: 7. The CDR3 coding sequence is TGCAGTGCTCGGCGGACTAGCGGGAGCCTGTTCTTC. Protein product: CSARRTSGSLFF.

This sequence joins TRBV6-6 and TRBJ2-7; 7 nucleotides agree with TRBD2. V lost 5 bases and J lost 0; bases outside the gene matches: 10. This CDR3 region has 16 residues. The germline CDR1 and CDR2 sequences are MNHNY and SVGAGI (reference sequence). The CDR3 here is CASSHNPLAASYEQYF. DNA for the CDR3: TGTGCCAGCAGTCATAACCCTCTAGCGGCCTCCTACGAGCAGTACTTC.

This clonotype was detected a few times. One junction end does not reproduce the germline sequence, and a read error may be involved. The chain carries TRBV6-6 and TRBJ2-4; 8 bases match TRBD2. Germline assignment: CDR1 MNHNY and CDR2 SVGAGI (reference sequence). This CDR3 region has 12 residues. The CDR3 DNA is TGTGCCAGCAGAAGGGCGGGGGGACTCAGGGACTTC. Residues: CASRRAGGLRDF.

A single count supports this clonotype. Written as DNA, the CDR3 is TGTGCCAGCAGCGTAGTCGGGACTAGCGGGAGGTACGAGCAGTACTTC. It is translated as CASSVVGTSGRYEQYF. The chain carries TRBV9 and TRBJ2-1, with TRBD2 matching over 15 bases. Gene TRBJ2-7 matches the end of the DNA better, so the J call may be wrong. This CDR3 spans 16 amino acids. Germline V gives CDR1 SGDLS, CDR2 YYNGEE.

The CDR3 is CASSLDRDTGYTF. The DNA for the CDR3 is TGTGCCAGCAGCCTCGACAGGGATACGGGCTACACCTTC. The chain recombines TRBV12-3 or TRBV12-4 with TRBJ1-2, with 7 nucleotides matching TRBD1. This CDR3 has 13 residues. Trimming at V came to 6 bases and at J to 8 bases, leaving 9 bases not matched to a gene.

V usage is TRBV28 and J usage is TRBJ1-1, with D perhaps TRBD1 (5 bases). From germline, CDR1 is MDHEN and CDR2 SYDVKM. V was pared by 7 bases and J by 1 base, with 13 bases between. The CDR3 is 14 residues long. Written as DNA, the CDR3 is TGTGCCAGCACCGAAGAGGGGAGGAACACTGAAGCTTTCTTT. Translated: CASTEEGRNTEAFF. Filled out from reference TRBV28 and TRBJ1-1, the complete variable domain reads DVKVTQSSRYLVKRTGEKVFLECVQDMDHENMFWYRQDPGLGLRLIYFSYDVKMKEKGDIPEGYSVSREKKERFSLILESASTNQTSMYLCASTEEGRNTEAFFGQGTRLTVV.

This clonotype was seen more than once but under ten times. This chain links TRBV3-1 with TRBJ2-7; D might be TRBD1 (5 bases). The CDR3 is 15 residues long. In germline, CDR1 is LGHDT, CDR2 YNNKEL (reference sequence). With 5 bases removed from V and 6 bases from J, the gap between germline ends came to 20 bases. CDR3 DNA: TGTGCCAGCAGCATGAGGATGGACAACTCGGGCGAGCAGTACTTC. This translates into CASSMRMDNSGEQYF.

The chain uses TRBV27 and TRBJ1-1; D gene uncertain. V gave up 0 bases and J gave up 4 bases, with 12 bases separating them. The CDR3 runs 15 residues. Germline V gene data show CDR1 as MNHEY and CDR2 as SMNVEV (reference sequence). The CDR3 is CASSLSNRGFTEAFF. The CDR3 DNA is TGTGCCAGCAGTTTATCGAATCGGGGTTTCACTGAAGCTTTCTTT.

In its sample, this clonotype was seen many times. The chain couples TRBV10-2 to TRBJ2-3; possibly TRBD2 for D (6 bases). The CDR3 has 12 residues. Trimming took off 2 bases at V and 6 bases at J, with 6 bases between the two ends. CDR1 is WSHSY and CDR2 is SAAADI in the germline V gene. The DNA for the CDR3 is TGCGCCAGCAGTGAGGGGGGGGATACGCAGTATTTT. This codes for CASSEGGDTQYF.

This sequence joins TRBV7-9 and TRBJ2-5, with unresolved D. The CDR3 length is 13 residues. Germline-derived CDR1 and CDR2 are SEHNR and FQNEAQ (reference sequence). The V end lost 5 bases, the J end lost 7 bases, and 14 bases lay between the germline ends. As DNA, the CDR3 is TGTGCCAGCAGCACCCGACTTGTAGGGACCCAGTACTTC. Protein: CASSTRLVGTQYF.

V and J are TRBV10-3 and TRBJ2-3; D is possibly TRBD2 (6 bases). V shed 3 bases and J shed 4 bases, with 14 bases lying between them. The CDR3 length is 15 residues. Germline assignment: CDR1 ENHRY and CDR2 SYGVKD. CDR3 sequence (DNA): TGTGCCATCAGTGACCCTCTGGAGGGTTCAGATACGCAGTATTTT. Translated: CAISDPLEGSDTQYF.

This clonotype was found a few times. This rearrangement joins TRBV20-1 to TRBJ2-2; D tentatively fits TRBD1 or TRBD2 (6 bases each). Trimming cost V 4 bases and J 2 bases, with 11 bases left between them. The germline CDR1 and CDR2 sequences are DFQATT and SNEGSKA (reference sequence). This CDR3 spans 14 amino acids. As DNA, the CDR3 is TGCAGTGCTAAATGGGGGGCCAACACCGGGGAGCTGTTTTTT. Its protein is CSAKWGANTGELFF.

The CDR3 reads CASSDRGSEAFF. Here the CDR3 DNA reads TGCGCCAGCAGCGACAGGGGATCTGAAGCTTTCTTT. The chain combines TRBV5-1 with TRBJ1-1; 8 positions agree with TRBD1. Per germline, CDR1 SGHRS and CDR2 YFSETQ. The ends lost 4 bases at V and 6 bases at J; junction bases unmatched: 2. The CDR3 contains 12 residues.

This chain connects TRBV7-9 to TRBJ2-5; D possibly corresponds to TRBD1 (5 bases). The CDR3 spans 16 residues. Germline CDR1 SEHNR, CDR2 FQNEAQ (reference sequence). V was shortened by 5 bases and J by 2 bases, with 18 bases between the two germline ends. Written as DNA, the CDR3 is TGTGCCAGCAGCCCTCAGGGTTCCGGCCTTCAAGAGACCCAGTACTTC. As protein: CASSPQGSGLQETQYF.

For the CDR3, the DNA is TGTGCCAGCAGCTTCCAAGGACAGTTTGGTTACGAGCAGTACTTC. Encoded protein: CASSFQGQFGYEQYF. The chain employs TRBV13 and TRBJ2-5; D is perhaps TRBD1 (6 bases). The J call could be wrong; TRBJ2-7 is a better fit for the DNA end. Germline CDR1 and CDR2: PRHDT and FYEKMQ (reference sequence). CDR3 size: 15 residues.